These 22 T cell receptor beta chains share one sample of origin, sequenced in a study of Graves' ophthalmopathy and Graves' hyperthyroidism. Researchers took RNA transcripts and amplified TCR beta CDR3 regions from them. First-round RT-PCR relied on HTBI primers, and a second-round multiplex PCR came next. TCRdb re-called the multiplex PCR reads through MiXCR, storing one row per CDR3 protein. The top ten hold 11% of the sample, which has about 1.2 million distinct CDR3 sequences, about two fifths seen once. The sample was peripheral blood or thyroid tissue (not recorded which). Receptor source: an adult man with Graves' hyperthyroidism.

This clonotype was detected a few times. Given a much more abundant clone one base away, this may be a read error. The chain has TRBV7-9 and TRBJ2-6; D may be TRBD2 (5 bases). Germline V lookup: CDR1 SEHNR, CDR2 FQNEAQ (reference sequence). This CDR3 has 14 residues. CDR3 sequence reads: CTSRSGSGANVLTF. In DNA, the CDR3 is TGTACCAGCCGGTCGGGGAGTGGGGCCAACGTCCTGACTTTC. Drawing the rest from reference TRBV7-9 and TRBJ2-6, the complete variable domain is DTGVSQNPRHKITKRGQNVTFRCDPISEHNRLYWYRQTLGQGPEFLTYFQNEAQLEKSRLLSDRFSAERPKGSFSTLEIQRTEQGDSAMYLCTSRSGSGANVLTFGAGSRLTVL.

The J gene is TRBJ1-4, the V gene TRBV7-8; maybe TRBD1 (6 bases). There are 17 residues in the CDR3. The germline CDR1 and CDR2 sequences are SGHVS and FQNEAQ. V was cut by 2 bases and J by 8 bases, with 21 bases left in between. The CDR3 region is CASSLRLGSGAREKLFF. DNA of the CDR3: TGTGCCAGCAGCTTACGCCTCGGGTCAGGGGCTAGGGAAAAACTGTTTTTT.

This clonotype was seen repeatedly, ten times or more. The chain joins TRBV6-1 to TRBJ2-7, with D possibly TRBD1 on 5 matching bases. The germline V gene has CDR1 MNHNS and CDR2 SASEGT. V was pared by 4 bases and J by 2 bases, with 9 bases between. There are 13 residues in the CDR3. The CDR3 here is CASSVRRAYEQYF. In DNA form, the CDR3 reads TGTGCCAGCAGTGTTCGCAGGGCCTACGAGCAGTACTTC.

This clonotype occurred many times. This chain links TRBV5-8 with TRBJ2-5; 9 nucleotides match TRBD1. Germline V gene lookup returns CDR1 SGHTS and CDR2 YDEGEE. The CDR3 has 15 amino acids. V lost 4 bases to trimming and J lost 4 bases; unmatched junction nucleotides: 8. CDR3 in amino acids: CASSDGQGRAETQYF. CDR3 DNA: TGTGCCAGCAGCGACGGACAGGGGCGGGCAGAGACCCAGTACTTC.

This clonotype was picked up a small number of times. This rearrangement joins TRBV5-1 to TRBJ1-1, with D perhaps matching TRBD1 (5 bases). Trimming shortened V by 3 bases and J by 9 bases, and 15 bases separated the two germline ends. Germline lookup yields CDR1 SGHRS and CDR2 YFSETQ. This CDR3 spans 13 amino acids. CDR3 in amino acids: CASSSMTEGKAFF. CDR3 bases: TGCGCCAGCAGCTCAATGACCGAGGGGAAAGCTTTCTTT.

This clonotype was recorded at least ten times. This rearrangement joins TRBV7-8 to TRBJ1-5, with 7 bases aligning to TRBD1. There are 16 residues in the CDR3. Germline V gives CDR1 SGHVS, CDR2 FQNEAQ. The junction had 9 bases not matched to a gene; V was cut back by 5 bases and J by 2 bases. DNA of the CDR3: TGTGCCAGCAGCGAAAAGACAGGGTCGGGCAATCAGCCCCAGCATTTT. It is translated as CASSEKTGSGNQPQHF.

J is TRBJ1-2 and V is TRBV6-5; D call uncertain. V lost 5 bases and J 8 bases, leaving 21 bases between the germline ends. The CDR3 is 15 residues long. Germline CDR1 reads MNHEY; CDR2 reads SVGAGI. The chain's CDR3 is CASSRDPKLELGYTF. In DNA form, the CDR3 reads TGTGCCAGCAGTCGAGACCCGAAACTAGAATTAGGCTACACCTTC.

This clonotype showed up many times. This CDR3 is CASSIRPAPVYGYTF. In DNA, the CDR3 is TGTGCCAGTAGTATACGCCCAGCGCCCGTTTATGGCTACACCTTC. The chain recombines TRBV19 with TRBJ1-2; D unclear. Trimming cost V 2 bases and J 5 bases, with 15 bases left between them. The CDR3 runs 15 residues. Germline loops: CDR1 LNHDA, CDR2 SQIVND (reference sequence).

This clonotype showed up many times. The rearrangement links TRBV10-3 to TRBJ2-5, with TRBD2 matching over 10 bases. CDR1 is ENHRY and CDR2 is SYGVKD in the germline V gene. V trimming: 0 bases; J trimming: 1 base; junction bases outside the gene matches: 2. The CDR3 covers 16 residues. Written as DNA, the CDR3 is TGTGCCATCAGTGAGTCAAGACTAGCGGGCCAAGAGACCCAGTACTTC. Translation gives CAISESRLAGQETQYF.

The table lists this clonotype with a few counts. A much larger clone is a single base away; this may be a read error. V and J are TRBV7-9 and TRBJ2-7; the D gene is possibly TRBD2 (5 bases). The CDR3 has 14 residues. The V gene's germline CDR1 is SEHNR and CDR2 FQNEAQ (reference sequence). DNA for the CDR3: TGTGCCAGCAGCGATAGAGGCAGCGGCTACGGGCAGTACTTC. Translated, it gives CASSDRGSGYGQYF. Based on the CDR3 plus reference TRBV7-9 and TRBJ2-7, the full variable domain is DTGVSQNPRHKITKRGQNVTFRCDPISEHNRLYWYRQTLGQGPEFLTYFQNEAQLEKSRLLSDRFSAERPKGSFSTLEIQRTEQGDSAMYLCASSDRGSGYGQYFGPGTRLTVT.

Of note for this clonotype: One end of the junction fails to match germline, which may point to a read error. J is TRBJ2-5 and V is TRBV7-8; D is possibly TRBD1 (6 bases). Germline loops: CDR1 SGHVS, CDR2 FQNEAQ. The CDR3 has 13 amino acids. DNA of the CDR3: TGTGCCAGCAGCCAGGGACAAGAGGAGACCCAGAACTTC. It encodes CASSQGQEETQNF.

This clonotype was counted at least ten times. V and J are TRBV5-8 and TRBJ1-2; D not certain. The germline V gene has CDR1 SGHTS and CDR2 YDEGEE. CDR3 length: 15 residues. Trimming stripped 0 bases from V and 1 base from J, with 10 bases between. The CDR3 protein is CASSLVNGVNYGYTF. DNA of the CDR3: TGTGCCAGCAGCTTGGTGAACGGAGTTAACTATGGCTACACCTTC.

The table lists this clonotype with many counts. The chain has TRBV29-1 and TRBJ1-1; D is unclear. The germline gives CDR1 SQVTM, CDR2 ANQGSEA. The CDR3 sequence is 14 residues long. V lost 5 bases to trimming and J lost 0 bases, with 13 bases between them. The CDR3 loop reads CSVLRGRLNTEAFF. CDR3 DNA: TGCAGCGTTTTGCGGGGTCGGCTGAACACTGAAGCTTTCTTT.

The rearrangement uses TRBV4-2 and TRBJ2-6; 10 bases map to TRBD1. V dropped 5 bases and J dropped 4; count of bases not matched to a gene: 5. Germline V CDR1 and CDR2: LGHNA, YNFKEQ. The CDR3 consists of 16 residues. CDR3 coding DNA: TGTGCCAGCAGCAAGGACAGGGGGGGAGGGGCCAACGTCCTGACTTTC. Translated: CASSKDRGGGANVLTF.

This clonotype came up a few times. The V gene is TRBV19, the J gene TRBJ2-2; D not certain. Germline V lookup: CDR1 LNHDA, CDR2 SQIVND (reference sequence). The V end lost 4 bases, the J end lost 1 base, and 7 bases lay between the germline ends. The CDR3 consists of 14 residues. CDR3 sequence reads: CASSRALNTGELFF. The CDR3 DNA sequence: TGTGCCAGTAGTAGGGCGTTGAACACCGGGGAGCTGTTTTTT.

The rearrangement uses TRBV6-5 and TRBJ2-7, with D tentatively TRBD1 or TRBD2 (5 bases each). CDR1 is MNHEY, CDR2 SVGAGI, per germline. CDR3 size: 15 residues. V lost 4 bases to trimming and J lost 2 bases, with 15 bases between them. The CDR3 region is CASSFGTAVAYEQYF. CDR3 nucleotide sequence: TGTGCCAGCAGTTTCGGGACGGCGGTCGCCTACGAGCAGTACTTC.

On this clonotype itself: Since the CDR3 does not end with the conserved phenylalanine or tryptophan, this likely comes from a read error. The genes are TRBV19 and TRBJ1-5; D is perhaps TRBD1 (6 bases). Germline V CDR1 and CDR2: LNHDA, SQIVND (reference sequence). This CDR3 contains 16 residues. The V and J ends lost 6 bases and 2 bases respectively, with 17 bases between them. The CDR3 sequence: CASRQGPIYGNQPQHC. The CDR3 nucleotides read TGTGCCAGTAGACAGGGTCCTATCTATGGCAATCAGCCCCAGCATTGT.

The chain links TRBV29-1 to TRBJ2-7; TRBD1 might be the D (6 bases). The CDR3 covers 11 residues. V was shortened by 8 bases and J by 2 bases, with 10 bases between the two germline ends. From germline, CDR1 is SQVTM and CDR2 ANQGSEA. CDR3: CSSQGTYEQYF. CDR3 in DNA: TGCAGCTCACAGGGAACCTACGAGCAGTACTTC.

The rearrangement joins TRBV29-1 to TRBJ2-7, with D possibly TRBD2 on 6 matching bases. This CDR3 region has 13 residues. Germline-derived CDR1 and CDR2 are SQVTM and ANQGSEA. DNA of the CDR3: TGCAGTCGAGAATCTAGCGCCGGCTACGAGCAGTACTTC. It translates to CSRESSAGYEQYF.

This clonotype was detected ten times or more. A junction end diverges from the germline sequence, so it may reflect a read error. The rearrangement joins TRBV14 to TRBJ2-5, with D maybe TRBD1 (5 bases). The CDR3 has 14 residues. The V gene's germline CDR1 is SGHDN and CDR2 FVKESK. This CDR3 is CASSQGAWEETQYF. The CDR3 nucleotides read TGTGCCAGCAGTCAAGGGGCTTGGGAAGAGACCCAGTACTTC.

Ten or more counts support this clonotype. J is TRBJ1-2 and V is TRBV28; D call uncertain. The V gene lost 3 bases and the J gene lost 1 base, with 12 bases spanning the gap. This CDR3 contains 15 residues. Per germline, CDR1 MDHEN and CDR2 SYDVKM. In DNA, the CDR3 is TGTGCCAGCAGTTTGTCAGGAGAGGTTAACTATGGCTACACCTTC. It codes for CASSLSGEVNYGYTF.

This clonotype was found many times. The CDR3 DNA is TGCAGCGACCTTGGCGACAGCCGAACCCAGTACTTC. The encoded protein is CSDLGDSRTQYF. V and J are TRBV29-1 and TRBJ2-5; D may be TRBD1 (5 bases). Germline V gene lookup returns CDR1 SQVTM and CDR2 ANQGSEA. The CDR3 extends over 12 amino acids. Between the trimmed V and J ends, which lost 7 bases and 8 bases, there was a span of 17 bases. The whole variable domain, remainder taken from reference TRBV29-1 and TRBJ2-5, is SAVISQKPSRDICQRGTSLTIQCQVDSQVTMMFWYRQQPGQSLTLIATANQGSEATYESGFVIDKFPISRPNLTFSTLTVSNMSPEDSSIYLCSDLGDSRTQYFGPGTRLLVL.